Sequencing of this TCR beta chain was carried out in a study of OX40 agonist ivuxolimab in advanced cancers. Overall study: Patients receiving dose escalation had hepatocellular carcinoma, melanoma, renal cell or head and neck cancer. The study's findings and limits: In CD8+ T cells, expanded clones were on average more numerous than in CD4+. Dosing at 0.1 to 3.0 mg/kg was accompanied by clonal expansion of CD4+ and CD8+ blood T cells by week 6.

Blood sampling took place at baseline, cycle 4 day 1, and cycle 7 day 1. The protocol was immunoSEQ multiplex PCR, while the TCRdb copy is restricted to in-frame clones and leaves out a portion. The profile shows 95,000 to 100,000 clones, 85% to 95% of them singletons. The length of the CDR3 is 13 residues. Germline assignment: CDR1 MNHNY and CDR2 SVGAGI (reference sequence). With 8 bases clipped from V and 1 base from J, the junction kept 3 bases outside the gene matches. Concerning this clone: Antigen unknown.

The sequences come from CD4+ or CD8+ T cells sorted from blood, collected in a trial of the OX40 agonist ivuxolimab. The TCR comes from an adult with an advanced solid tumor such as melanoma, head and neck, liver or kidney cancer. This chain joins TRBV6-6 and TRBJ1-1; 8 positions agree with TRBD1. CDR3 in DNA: TGTGCCAGCGTCGACAGGGGGAACACTGAAGCTTTCTTT. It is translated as CASVDRGNTEAFF.